One and the same sample provided the 28 T cell receptor beta chains below, sequenced in a study of beta chain features in type 1 diabetes. Sequencing targeted expressed TCRB transcripts, as all isolated RNA had been reverse transcribed. Some clones are missing from TCRdb's copy, which holds only in-frame ones; the method was immunoSEQ multiplex PCR. The sample contains about 900,000 clones, roughly 17% of which appear only once. Input material: naive CD4+ T cells from blood. These TCRs come from a young woman in good health.

The chain carries TRBV7-9 and TRBJ2-3, with D uncertain. The germline V gene encodes CDR1 SEHNR and CDR2 FQNEAQ (reference sequence). The V end lost 3 bases, the J end lost 1 base, and 14 bases lay between the germline ends. The CDR3 has 16 amino acids. This CDR3 reads CASSFGEVRGTDTQYF. In DNA form, the CDR3 reads TGTGCCAGCAGCTTCGGTGAGGTTCGTGGCACAGATACGCAGTATTTT.

This sequence joins TRBV7-2 and TRBJ1-1, with 8 bases lining up with TRBD1. V gave up 1 base and J gave up 11 bases; unmatched junction bases: 6. Germline CDR1 SGHTA, CDR2 FQGNSA. The CDR3 covers 13 residues. CDR3 sequence: CASSLEGGQDAFF. The DNA of the CDR3 is TGTGCCAGCAGCTTAGAGGGGGGACAGGACGCTTTCTTT.

The rearrangement joins TRBV11-2 to TRBJ2-7; no definite D call. Germline CDR1 is SGHAT and CDR2 is FQNNGV. The germline V and J ends were trimmed by 5 bases and 6 bases, with 11 bases remaining between them. The CDR3 is 12 residues long. CDR3 sequence (DNA): TGTGCCAGCAGCACGGACCCCGGCGAGCAGTACTTC. Its protein is CASSTDPGEQYF.

This clone was detected a few times. V is TRBV7-2 and J is TRBJ2-7, with 8 bases that match TRBD2. Germline CDR1 reads SGHTA; CDR2 reads FQGNSA. The CDR3 length is 15 residues. The V and J ends lost 1 base and 2 bases, in that order; junction bases with no gene match: 4. The CDR3 DNA reads as TGTGCCAGCAGCTTAGAAGGCGGGAGGCCCTACGAGCAGTACTTC. Its protein product is CASSLEGGRPYEQYF.

J is TRBJ1-1 and V is TRBV28; tentatively, D is TRBD1 (5 bases). Germline values: CDR1 MDHEN, CDR2 SYDVKM. The CDR3 loop spans 14 amino acids. V was trimmed by 3 bases and J by 4 bases, leaving 12 bases between them. The CDR3 here is CASSFLGGTTEAFF. Here the CDR3 DNA reads TGTGCCAGCAGTTTTCTCGGGGGGACCACTGAAGCTTTCTTT.

This clone was seen more than once but under ten times. The V and J genes are TRBV11-1 and TRBJ2-5, with no clear D. This CDR3 spans 16 amino acids. Germline V lookup: CDR1 SGHAT, CDR2 FQDESV (reference sequence). V was cut by 1 base and J by 5 bases, with 17 bases left in between. CDR3 loop: CASSLGSSLVRETQYF. The CDR3 region has the DNA TGTGCCAGCAGCTTAGGTAGTTCCCTCGTAAGGGAGACCCAGTACTTC.

CDR3 sequence reads: CASSTQPATVYNEQFF. The CDR3 coding sequence is TGCGCCAGCAGCACCCAGCCCGCAACTGTCTACAATGAGCAGTTCTTC. This chain joins TRBV5-1 and TRBJ2-1; D is unresolved. Germline V gene data show CDR1 as SGHRS and CDR2 as YFSETQ. Trimming stripped 4 bases from V and 3 bases from J, with 17 bases between. The CDR3 sequence is 16 residues long.

This clone appeared a few times. The chain has TRBV4-1 and TRBJ2-1; 10 bases are a match to TRBD2. Germline CDR1 is MGHRA and CDR2 is YSYEKL. V lost 1 base to trimming and J lost 3 bases; unmatched junction nucleotides: 6. The CDR3 length is 17 residues. The CDR3 loop is CASSQAATSGVYNEQFF. The DNA of the CDR3 is TGCGCCAGCAGCCAAGCAGCAACTAGCGGGGTCTACAATGAGCAGTTCTTC.

This clone has a handful of counts. This chain links TRBV5-6 with TRBJ2-7; D is unclear. Germline assignment: CDR1 SGHDT and CDR2 YYEEEE. V shed 0 bases and J shed 5 bases, with 12 bases lying between them. This CDR3 comprises 14 residues. In DNA, the CDR3 is TGTGCCAGCAGCTTGGGAGTAGGGCCGGACGAGCAGTACTTC. As protein: CASSLGVGPDEQYF.

This clone was seen a few times. The V call is TRBV7-2, the J call TRBJ2-3; 7 nucleotides align to TRBD2. This CDR3 region has 16 residues. V shed 5 bases and J 4 bases; nucleotides not matched to a gene: 12. Germline CDR1 SGHTA, CDR2 FQGNSA. The CDR3 region is CASSPAGVSKPDTQYF. CDR3 nucleotides: TGTGCCAGCAGCCCGGCGGGAGTATCAAAACCAGATACGCAGTATTTT.

This clone has just a few counts. The rearrangement uses TRBV29-1 and TRBJ2-7; maybe TRBD1 (5 bases). CDR1 and CDR2 (germline): SQVTM, ANQGSEA. The V gene lost 6 bases and the J gene lost 4 bases, with 10 bases spanning the gap. This CDR3 is 11 amino acids long. The DNA for the CDR3 is TGCAGCGTCACTCAGGGATACGAGCAGTACTTC. As protein: CSVTQGYEQYF.

This clone came up a few times. J is TRBJ2-7 and V is TRBV28; TRBD2 matches 13 bases. The ends lost 7 bases at V and 9 bases at J; junction bases unmatched: 9. The CDR3 contains 14 residues. Per germline, CDR1 MDHEN and CDR2 SYDVKM. The CDR3 loop reads CASTRRGLAGRQYF. The DNA for the CDR3 is TGTGCCAGCACCCGCAGGGGACTAGCGGGAAGGCAGTACTTC.

The chain joins TRBV15 to TRBJ2-7; 8 nucleotides align to TRBD2. The CDR3 runs to 15 residues. Germline CDR1 is LNHNV and CDR2 is YYDKDF (reference sequence). The ends lost 1 base at V and 4 bases at J; junction bases unmatched: 6. The CDR3 sequence is CATSRVPAGAYEQYF. The CDR3 DNA sequence: TGTGCCACCAGCAGAGTACCAGCGGGAGCATACGAGCAGTACTTC.

As regards this clone: This sample includes further DNA sequences coding for the same CDR3. This chain uses TRBV20-1 with TRBJ2-5; D uncertain. The V end lost 0 bases, the J end lost 4 bases, and 3 bases lay between the germline ends. CDR1 and CDR2 (germline): DFQATT, SNEGSKA (reference sequence). This CDR3 region has 11 residues. CDR3 sequence reads: CSARDLETQYF. CDR3 DNA: TGCAGTGCTAGAGATCTAGAGACCCAGTACTTC.

This clone was seen a few times. The chain employs TRBV5-5 and TRBJ2-2; the match to TRBD2 covers 11 bases. The V gene end was trimmed by 0 bases and the J gene end by 16 bases; junction bases not matched to a gene: 5. The CDR3 is made up of 13 amino acids. Germline CDR1 SGHKS, CDR2 YYEKEE (reference sequence). CDR3 in DNA: TGTGCCAGCAGCTTGGCTAGCGGGAGGATGTCGTTTTTT. It yields the protein CASSLASGRMSFF.

This clone was counted between two and nine times. The chain has TRBV5-4 and TRBJ1-2; the match to TRBD1 covers 12 bases. The CDR3 contains 16 residues. The junction had 11 bases not matched to a gene; V was cut back by 4 bases and J by 7 bases. Germline assignment: CDR1 SGHNT and CDR2 YYREEE (reference sequence). DNA of the CDR3: TGTGCCAGCAGCCAGGACAACCGGGACAGGGGGCTTGGCTACACCTTC. The encoded protein is CASSQDNRDRGLGYTF.

V usage is TRBV5-1 and J usage is TRBJ2-7, with D maybe TRBD1 (5 bases). Trimming removed 0 bases at V and 2 bases at J, with 9 bases between. The germline V gene has CDR1 SGHRS and CDR2 YFSETQ. There are 14 residues in the CDR3. The CDR3 DNA reads as TGCGCCAGCAGCTTGGAAAGGGGCCCCTACGAGCAGTACTTC. Its translation is CASSLERGPYEQYF.

This chain joins TRBV7-9 and TRBJ1-3, with TRBD1 matching over 7 bases. CDR3 length: 15 amino acids. V lost 5 bases and J lost 8; bases outside the gene matches: 12. Germline V gene sequence: CDR1 SEHNR, CDR2 FQNEAQ (reference sequence). Written as DNA, the CDR3 is TGTGCCAGCAGCGGAGGAGGGGGCGGCGGGGACACCATATATTTT. Translated, it gives CASSGGGGGGDTIYF.

In its sample, this clone was seen a few times. The V and J genes are TRBV7-9 and TRBJ1-2, with 9 bases lining up with TRBD1. Unmatched junction bases numbered 6, after V lost 0 bases and J lost 1 base. Germline-derived CDR1 and CDR2 are SEHNR and FQNEAQ (reference sequence). This CDR3 is built from 17 residues. The CDR3 DNA reads as TGTGCCAGCAGCTTAGCGACCGGGACAGGGCGTAACTATGGCTACACCTTC. Amino acids: CASSLATGTGRNYGYTF.

This clone appeared a few times. This chain connects TRBV9 to TRBJ2-2; 10 nucleotides agree with TRBD1. Per the germline V gene, CDR1 is SGDLS and CDR2 is YYNGEE. V dropped 4 bases and J dropped 4; count of bases not matched to a gene: 13. This CDR3 has 18 residues. This chain's CDR3 is CASSPRDRGVLRTGELFF. The DNA of the CDR3 is TGTGCCAGCAGCCCCCGGGACAGGGGCGTTTTGCGCACCGGGGAGCTGTTTTTT.

The V gene is TRBV5-4, the J gene TRBJ2-3; D is ambiguous. This CDR3 comprises 15 residues. V was cut by 4 bases and J by 0 bases, with 12 bases left in between. Germline CDR1 SGHNT, CDR2 YYREEE (reference sequence). In DNA, the CDR3 is TGTGCCAGCAGCACCCGGGCAAGTAGCACAGATACGCAGTATTTT. It codes for CASSTRASSTDTQYF.

The sample holds a few counts of this clone. V usage is TRBV18 and J usage is TRBJ2-7, with D hard to call. V was shortened by 0 bases and J by 6 bases, with 12 bases between the two germline ends. Germline values: CDR1 KGHSH, CDR2 LQKENI. There are 14 residues in the CDR3. CDR3 coding DNA: TGTGCCAGCTCACCACCAACGGACCGGCGCGAGCAGTACTTC. Residues: CASSPPTDRREQYF.

The V call is TRBV7-8, the J call TRBJ2-5; tentatively, D is TRBD2 (6 bases). CDR3 size: 16 residues. Germline V gene data show CDR1 as SGHVS and CDR2 as FQNEAQ. V lost 3 bases to trimming and J lost 1 base, with 15 bases between them. The DNA of the CDR3 is TGTGCCAGCAGCTTTCCATATCGGCGGGGCCAAGAGACCCAGTACTTC. As protein: CASSFPYRRGQETQYF.

The sample holds a few counts of this clone. CDR3 protein: CASTTGESGYTF. The CDR3 nucleotides read TGTGCCAGCACTACAGGGGAAAGTGGCTACACCTTC. V is TRBV21-1 and J is TRBJ1-2; the table's D call, TRBD1, has no DNA check behind it. TRBV21-1 is a pseudogene segment. CDR3 size: 12 residues.

V usage is TRBV7-2 and J usage is TRBJ2-3, with D tentatively TRBD2 (5 bases). Trimming took off 0 bases at V and 1 base at J, with 8 bases between the two ends. From germline, CDR1 is SGHTA and CDR2 FQGNSA. The CDR3 is made up of 15 amino acids. Written as DNA, the CDR3 is TGTGCCAGCAGCTTAGCGGGAGCCCGCACAGATACGCAGTATTTT. It codes for CASSLAGARTDTQYF.

The chain couples TRBV25-1 to TRBJ2-2; a weak D match, TRBD1 (5 bases). Deletions cut 2 bases from V and 4 bases from J, with 20 bases between. CDR1 is MGHDK and CDR2 is SYGVNS in the germline V gene. This CDR3 contains 18 residues. The CDR3 spells CASSEARARDSSTGELFF. CDR3 in DNA: TGTGCCAGCAGTGAAGCCCGAGCCAGGGATTCGAGCACCGGGGAGCTGTTTTTT.

This clone was counted a few times. The CDR3 DNA reads TGCAGCGTTGATCCCCCGGGGGGGGCACAAGAGACCCAGTACTTC. Protein product: CSVDPPGGAQETQYF. The gene calls are TRBV29-1 and TRBJ2-5, with 8 positions matching TRBD2. Per germline, CDR1 SQVTM and CDR2 ANQGSEA. This CDR3 is built from 15 residues. The V segment lost 3 bases and the J segment 2 bases; nucleotides outside the gene matches: 8. Looking up the rest from reference TRBV29-1 and TRBJ2-5 gives the full variable domain: SAVISQKPSRDICQRGTSLTIQCQVDSQVTMMFWYRQQPGQSLTLIATANQGSEATYESGFVIDKFPISRPNLTFSTLTVSNMSPEDSSIYLCSVDPPGGAQETQYFGPGTRLLVL.

V usage is TRBV6-6 and J usage is TRBJ2-1; 7 bases agree with TRBD2. CDR1 is MNHNY, CDR2 SVGAGI, per germline (reference sequence). Trimming removed 6 bases from V and 9 bases from J; junction bases left unmatched: 14. This CDR3 has 15 residues. CDR3 sequence reads: CASRPGLERGLEQFF. The CDR3 nucleotides read TGTGCCAGCAGACCCGGACTAGAGCGCGGGCTTGAGCAGTTCTTC.